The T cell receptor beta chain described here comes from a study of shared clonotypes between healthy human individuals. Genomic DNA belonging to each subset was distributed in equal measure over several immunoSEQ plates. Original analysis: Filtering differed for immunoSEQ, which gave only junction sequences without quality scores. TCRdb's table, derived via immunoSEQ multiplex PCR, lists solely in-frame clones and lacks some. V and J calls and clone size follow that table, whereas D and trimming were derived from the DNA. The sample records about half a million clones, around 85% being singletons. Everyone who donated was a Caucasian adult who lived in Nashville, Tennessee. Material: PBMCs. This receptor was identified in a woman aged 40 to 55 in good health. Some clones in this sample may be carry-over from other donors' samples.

In DNA form, the CDR3 reads TGTGCCAGCAGCACCAACAGGGCCCCGAACACTGAAGCTTTCTTT. It is translated as CASSTNRAPNTEAFF. The chain carries TRBV21-1 and TRBJ1-1; the tabulated D call, TRBD1, remains unverified against the DNA. TRBV21-1 is deemed a pseudogene. The CDR3 totals 15 residues.